Presented here are 13 T cell receptor beta chains from one specimen sequenced in a study of blood T cell repertoires in COVID-19. Profiled with immunoSEQ multiplex PCR; TCRdb holds only in-frame clones, not every one. The data contain roughly 290,000 clones, around 89% of them singletons. The sequencing sample was made of peripheral blood. Receptor source: a woman aged 55-69 years with acute or convalescent COVID-19.

V usage is TRBV5-1 and J usage is TRBJ1-5; D possibly corresponds to TRBD1 (6 bases). The CDR3 is made up of 15 amino acids. Germline V gene sequence: CDR1 SGHRS, CDR2 YFSETQ. The ends were cut back, 0 bases at V and 3 bases at J, with 10 bases in the middle. As DNA, the CDR3 is TGCGCCAGCAGCTTGGGCGGACAGTACAATCAGCCCCAGCATTTT. Its protein is CASSLGGQYNQPQHF.

The chain couples TRBV27 to TRBJ2-7; 8 nucleotides align to TRBD2. The germline V gene has CDR1 MNHEY and CDR2 SMNVEV (reference sequence). The CDR3 spans 13 residues. The J segment lost 4 bases and the V segment lost 8 bases, leaving 7 bases of the junction unmatched. This CDR3 reads CASQLAANYEQYF. Here the CDR3 DNA reads TGTGCCAGCCAACTAGCGGCTAATTACGAGCAGTACTTC.

The chain joins TRBV13 to TRBJ1-3; no firm D call. Trimming took 2 bases from V and 7 from J, leaving 12 bases between them. CDR1 and CDR2 from the germline V gene are PRHDT and FYEKMQ (reference sequence). This CDR3 spans 14 amino acids. The CDR3 nucleotides read TGTGCCAGCAGCTTATCGGAGGGCTTCAACACCATATATTTT. This sequence encodes CASSLSEGFNTIYF. Supplemented by reference TRBV13 and TRBJ1-3, the full variable domain reads AAGVIQSPRHLIKEKRETATLKCYPIPRHDTVYWYQQGPGQDPQFLISFYEKMQSDKGSIPDRFSAQQFSDYHSELNMSSLELGDSALYFCASSLSEGFNTIYFGEGSWLTVV.

A word on this clone: Distinct nucleotide sequences in the sample also encode this CDR3. The CDR3 loop is CASSLSGVAFF. The CDR3 nucleotides are TGTGCCAGCAGTTTATCAGGGGTTGCTTTCTTT. The genes are TRBV28 and TRBJ1-1, with D maybe TRBD1 (6 bases). The V end lost 1 base, the J end lost 11 bases, and 8 bases lay between the germline ends. Per the germline V gene, CDR1 is MDHEN and CDR2 is SYDVKM. This CDR3 has 11 amino acids. Supplemented by reference TRBV28 and TRBJ1-1, the full variable domain reads DVKVTQSSRYLVKRTGEKVFLECVQDMDHENMFWYRQDPGLGLRLIYFSYDVKMKEKGDIPEGYSVSREKKERFSLILESASTNQTSMYLCASSLSGVAFFGQGTRLTVV.

The chain carries TRBV27 and TRBJ2-7, with 9 bases identical to TRBD2. This CDR3 spans 13 amino acids. The germline V gene encodes CDR1 MNHEY and CDR2 SMNVEV (reference sequence). After removal of 6 bases from V and 2 bases from J, the junction contained 2 bases not matched to a gene. In nucleotides, the CDR3 is TGTGCCAGCAGAATAGCGGGGGCCTACGAGCAGTACTTC. Amino acids: CASRIAGAYEQYF.

The V gene is TRBV9, the J gene TRBJ2-3, with no clear D. The germline gives CDR1 SGDLS, CDR2 YYNGEE. The CDR3 has 15 residues. The V and J ends lost 4 bases and 3 bases respectively, with 15 bases between them. Here the CDR3 reads CASSSRPERTDTQYF. The CDR3 DNA sequence: TGTGCCAGCAGCTCCCGCCCAGAGAGGACAGATACGCAGTATTTT. Looking up the rest from reference TRBV9 and TRBJ2-3 gives the full variable domain: DSGVTQTPKHLITATGQRVTLRCSPRSGDLSVYWYQQSLDQGLQFLIQYYNGEERAKGNILERFSAQQFPDLHSELNLSSLELGDSALYFCASSSRPERTDTQYFGPGTRLTVL.

The V gene is TRBV4-3, the J gene TRBJ2-1, with 8 bases aligning to TRBD2. J lost 0 bases, V lost 0 bases, and 4 bases had no gene match. This CDR3 comprises 17 residues. Germline V CDR1 and CDR2: LGHNA, YSLEER. CDR3 sequence (DNA): TGCGCCAGCAGCCAAGATAGCGGGACGAGCTCCTACAATGAGCAGTTCTTC. This encodes CASSQDSGTSSYNEQFF.

This chain uses TRBV14 with TRBJ2-2; possibly TRBD1 for D (5 bases). CDR3 length: 15 residues. V was trimmed by 2 bases and J by 5 bases, leaving 12 bases between them. CDR1 is SGHDN and CDR2 is FVKESK in the germline V gene. DNA for the CDR3: TGTGCCAGCAGCCAAAGGGGTACCCGAACCGGGGAGCTGTTTTTT. As protein: CASSQRGTRTGELFF. Together with reference TRBV14 and TRBJ2-2, the CDR3 gives the full variable domain: EAGVTQFPSHSVIEKGQTVTLRCDPISGHDNLYWYRRVMGKEIKFLLHFVKESKQDESGMPNNRFLAERTGGTYSTLKVQPAELEDSGVYFCASSQRGTRTGELFFGEGSRLTVL.

The chain joins TRBV5-1 to TRBJ2-1; 9 bases match TRBD2. V dropped 1 base and J dropped 7; count of bases not matched to a gene: 12. The germline V gene has CDR1 SGHRS and CDR2 YFSETQ. The CDR3 is made up of 17 amino acids. The CDR3 nucleotides read TGCGCCAGCAGCTTGAGGATTAGCGGGGGCAGATTGAATGAGCAGTTCTTC. Its protein is CASSLRISGGRLNEQFF.

This chain joins TRBV6-4 and TRBJ2-3, with D unresolved. The CDR3 length is 15 residues. Germline V lookup: CDR1 MRHNA, CDR2 SNTAGT. Trimming stripped 2 bases from V and 2 bases from J, with 11 bases between. The DNA for the CDR3 is TGTGCCAGCAGTGACCGCGAGCTACTCACAGATACGCAGTATTTT. Its protein product is CASSDRELLTDTQYF.

The V and J genes are TRBV9 and TRBJ2-1, with D maybe TRBD2 (5 bases). The CDR3 has 13 amino acids. CDR1 and CDR2 (germline): SGDLS, YYNGEE. Between the trimmed V and J ends, which lost 2 bases and 7 bases, there was a span of 10 bases. CDR3 residues: CASSVGVSNEQFF. The CDR3 DNA reads as TGTGCCAGCAGCGTCGGGGTATCAAATGAGCAGTTCTTC.

The V call is TRBV15, the J call TRBJ1-2; maybe TRBD1 (5 bases). Trimming shortened V by 5 bases and J by 6 bases, and 22 bases separated the two germline ends. The CDR3 spans 16 residues. The V gene's germline CDR1 is LNHNV and CDR2 YYDKDF (reference sequence). This CDR3 reads CATSRQPPSASHGYTF. Written as DNA, the CDR3 is TGTGCCACCAGCCGACAGCCCCCATCCGCCTCCCATGGCTACACCTTC.

The rearrangement joins TRBV7-9 to TRBJ2-5; TRBD1 might be the D (6 bases). Germline V gene lookup returns CDR1 SEHNR and CDR2 FQNEAQ (reference sequence). Trimming cost V 5 bases and J 5 bases, with 15 bases left between them. This CDR3 contains 14 residues. CDR3 region: CASSLNQGTETQYF. The DNA of the CDR3 is TGTGCCAGCAGCCTAAATCAGGGGACGGAGACCCAGTACTTC.